Listed here is a single T cell receptor (beta chain). The record originates from a study of chemoradiotherapy in HPV16-positive cancers. Trimming removed 3 bases at V and 0 bases at J, with 10 bases between. The CDR3 totals 15 residues. Germline-derived CDR1 and CDR2 are SGHRS and YFSETQ. Some clones are missing from TCRdb's copy, which holds only in-frame ones; the method was immunoSEQ multiplex PCR. The table shows about 67,000 clones, with more than 70% occurring only once. Sequences were derived from blood, sampled from a patient who underwent chemoradiotherapy. The chain employs TRBV5-1 and TRBJ2-1, with TRBD2 as a possible D gene (7 bases). This clonotype was obtained from a human donor with HPV-associated anogenital cancer. For the CDR3, the DNA is TGCGCCAGCAGCTCGGGGGGCCTCTCCTACAATGAGCAGTTCTTC. Amino acids: CASSSGGLSYNEQFF. Variable domain in full (rest from reference TRBV5-1 and TRBJ2-1): KAGVTQTPRYLIKTRGQQVTLSCSPISGHRSVSWYQQTPGQGLQFLFEYFSETQRNKGNFPGRFSGRQFSNSRSEMNVSTLELGDSALYLCASSSGGLSYNEQFFGPGTRLTVL.